Sequencing of this T cell receptor (beta chain) was carried out in a study of cytomegalovirus exposure and HLA in healthy donors. Whole-study results and caveats: The study labeled 164 TCR beta chains cytomegalovirus-associated.

In the case of this clone: Its antigen is still unknown.

Assay: immunoSEQ multiplex PCR; the TCRdb copy retains only in-frame clones and omits some. The sample lists about 72,000 clones, 85% to 95% occurring once. The CDR3 has 14 amino acids. The germline CDR1 and CDR2 sequences are MNHEY and SMNVEV (reference sequence). Losses at the gene ends were 3 bases for V and 3 bases for J; bases not matched to a gene: 3. The sample was PBMCs. This receptor was identified in a woman younger than 35 in good health and CMV-seropositive. The chain combines TRBV27 with TRBJ2-3; TRBD2 aligns across 7 bases. CDR3 bases: TGTGCCAGCAGTTTGCTAGCGGAGACAGATACGCAGTATTTT. Protein sequence: CASSLLAETDTQYF.